These 5 T cell receptor beta chains originate from one sample sequenced in a study of technical replicates of blood from a few donors. Sequencing used immunoSEQ multiplex PCR; TCRdb keeps in-frame clones, though not all of them. Found here are approximately 90,000 clones, 95% of them singletons; the top ten hold just over 0.25%. The sequencing input was T cells isolated from PBMCs. These receptors originate from a human donor in good health.

The chain is built from TRBV10-3 and TRBJ2-1, with 16 bases identical to TRBD2. CDR1 and CDR2 (germline): ENHRY, SYGVKD. V lost 6 bases and J lost 0; bases outside the gene matches: 5. This CDR3 is built from 18 residues. CDR3 region: CAISEGLAGGGSYNEQFF. CDR3 nucleotide sequence: TGTGCCATCAGCGAGGGACTAGCGGGGGGGGGCTCCTACAATGAGCAGTTCTTC.

This chain uses TRBV6-1 with TRBJ2-7; 10 bases map to TRBD1. From germline, CDR1 is MNHNS and CDR2 SASEGT. V shed 7 bases and J 5 bases; nucleotides not matched to a gene: 8. The CDR3 length is 14 residues. Written as DNA, the CDR3 is TGTGCCAGCACCCACCGGGACAGGGGCGACGAGCAGTACTTC. Translated: CASTHRDRGDEQYF.

J is TRBJ2-5 and V is TRBV14; D is possibly TRBD2 (7 bases). The CDR3 contains 15 residues. CDR1 and CDR2 from the germline V gene are SGHDN and FVKESK. V lost 1 base and J lost 5, with 14 bases in between. CDR3 region: CASSQAGGRRETQYF. CDR3 sequence (DNA): TGTGCCAGCAGCCAAGCCGGGGGGCGACGGGAGACCCAGTACTTC.

The chain recombines TRBV9 with TRBJ1-6, with 9 bases fitting TRBD1. Trimming at V came to 3 bases and at J to 9 bases, leaving 10 bases not matched to a gene. Per germline, CDR1 SGDLS and CDR2 YYNGEE. This CDR3 region has 16 residues. This CDR3 is CASSAGGQGGGSPLHF. The CDR3 DNA reads as TGTGCCAGCAGCGCTGGGGGACAGGGAGGAGGTTCACCCCTCCACTTT.

This chain's CDR3 is CASSPPLAGSSYEQYF. CDR3 sequence (DNA): TGTGCCAGCAGCCCTCCCCTAGCGGGGAGCTCCTACGAGCAGTACTTC. The chain couples TRBV7-9 to TRBJ2-7; 9 bases are shared with TRBD2. From germline, CDR1 is SEHNR and CDR2 FQNEAQ (reference sequence). The CDR3 extends over 16 amino acids. J was trimmed by 0 bases and V by 5 bases; bases with no gene match: 8.